A selection of T cell receptor beta chains follows, all from one sample in a study of read filtering for tumor transcriptome and immune sequencing. TCRdb re-analysed the reads in MiXCR, keeping a single row per CDR3 protein. The sample consists of 55,000 to 60,000 distinct CDR3 sequences, 9% to 15% of them appearing once. What was sequenced was a population of CD138-negative cells sorted from bone marrow. These receptors came from a donor at least 40 years old with multiple myeloma. CDR3s include the opening cysteine and the closing phenylalanine or tryptophan. The D gene is left open where the match is weak. Some rows mark clone size as missing; the rest say once, few, many or name a class of expanded clone.

V	D	size	J	CDR3	DNA
TRBV10-3	TRBD1	NA	TRBJ1-2	CAISGTVREITRYGYTF	TGTGCCATCAGCGGGACAGTTCGGGAAATTACGAGATATGGCTACACCTTC
TRBV7-2	TRBD2	many	TRBJ2-5	CASSLGRAGGPSETQYF	TGTGCCAGCAGCTTAGGGAGAGCGGGGGGGCCCTCGGAGACCCAGTACTTC
TRBV18	NA	NA	TRBJ1-4	CASSPPGRTGPSEKLLF	TGTGCCAGCTCACCACCCGGCCGAACGGGCCCAAGTGAAAAACTGCTTTTT
TRBV9	NA	many	TRBJ2-1	CASSGATGPSSYNEQFF	TGTGCCAGCAGCGGAGCGACTGGCCCGAGCTCCTACAATGAGCAGTTCTTC
TRBV7-9	NA	many	TRBJ2-7	CASSLVQGSIHEQYF	TGTGCCAGCAGCTTAGTGCAGGGCTCAATCCACGAGCAGTACTTC
TRBV12-3/TRBV12-4	TRBD1	many	TRBJ2-1	CASTGQGSYNEQFF	TGTGCCAGCACAGGACAGGGATCTTACAATGAGCAGTTCTTC
TRBV5-1	TRBD2	many	TRBJ2-1	CASSDQGLVYSFDELFF	TGCGCCAGCAGCGATCAGGGACTAGTTTATTCCTTCGATGAGCTGTTCTTC
TRBV29-1	TRBD1	many	TRBJ2-5	CSVGGTGTRETQYF	TGCAGCGTCGGGGGGACAGGGACCAGGGAGACCCAGTACTTC
TRBV30	NA	few	TRBJ1-5	CAWSFRSLPGRGNQPQHF	TGTGCCTGGAGTTTCCGGTCCCTGCCAGGGCGAGGGAATCAGCCCCAGCATTTT
TRBV24-1	NA	many	TRBJ2-1	CATSGDITQGNNEQFF	TGTGCCACCAGTGGCGACATAACACAGGGTAACAATGAGCAGTTCTTC
TRBV6-5	NA	many	TRBJ2-2	CASSYGKDPNTGELFF	TGTGCCAGCAGCTACGGGAAGGACCCGAACACCGGGGAGCTGTTTTTT
TRBV4-2	NA	many	TRBJ2-1	CASSQLPRGDNEQFF	TGTGCCAGCAGCCAACTTCCGAGAGGGGACAATGAGCAGTTCTTC
TRBV20-1	NA	many	TRBJ1-1	CSAPPPIGRGTEAFF	TGCAGTGCTCCCCCTCCGATAGGTCGGGGCACTGAAGCTTTCTTT
TRBV20-1	TRBD1	many	TRBJ1-5	CSASPSGTGIQPQHF	TGCAGTGCTAGTCCGTCCGGGACAGGGATTCAGCCCCAGCATTTT
TRBV11-3	NA	NA	TRBJ2-5	CASSLRIRLDETQYF	TGTGCCAGCAGCTTAAGGATTCGCCTGGACGAGACCCAGTACTTC
TRBV7-2	NA	NA	TRBJ2-4	CASSLADLAKNIQYF	TGTGCCAGCAGCTTAGCCGACCTAGCCAAAAACATTCAGTACTTC
TRBV20-1	NA	NA	TRBJ1-5	CSARDPGTESGAQHF	TGCAGTGCTAGAGATCCCGGGACGGAGAGTGGAGCCCAGCATTTT
TRBV3-1	NA	many	TRBJ1-5	CASSRGRSGQPQHF	TGTGCCAGCAGCCGGGGGAGGTCGGGTCAGCCCCAGCATTTT
TRBV6-2/TRBV6-3	TRBD1	many	TRBJ2-3	CASKERDRAADTQYF	TGTGCCAGCAAGGAGAGGGACAGGGCGGCAGATACGCAGTATTTT
TRBV19	NA	NA	TRBJ2-6	CASSIKLTGANVLTF	TGTGCCAGTAGTATTAAGCTCACTGGGGCCAACGTCCTGACTTTC